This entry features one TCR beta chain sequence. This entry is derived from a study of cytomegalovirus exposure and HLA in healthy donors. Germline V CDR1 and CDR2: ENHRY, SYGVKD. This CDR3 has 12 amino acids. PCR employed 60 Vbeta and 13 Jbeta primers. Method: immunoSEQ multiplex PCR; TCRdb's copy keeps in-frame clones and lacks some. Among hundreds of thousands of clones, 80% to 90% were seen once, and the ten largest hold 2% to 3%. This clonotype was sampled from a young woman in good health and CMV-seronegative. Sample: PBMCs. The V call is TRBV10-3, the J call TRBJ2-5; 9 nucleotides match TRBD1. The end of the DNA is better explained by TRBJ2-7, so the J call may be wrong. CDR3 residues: CASDRGDYEQYF. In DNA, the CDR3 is TGTGCCAGCGACAGGGGGGACTACGAGCAGTACTTC.